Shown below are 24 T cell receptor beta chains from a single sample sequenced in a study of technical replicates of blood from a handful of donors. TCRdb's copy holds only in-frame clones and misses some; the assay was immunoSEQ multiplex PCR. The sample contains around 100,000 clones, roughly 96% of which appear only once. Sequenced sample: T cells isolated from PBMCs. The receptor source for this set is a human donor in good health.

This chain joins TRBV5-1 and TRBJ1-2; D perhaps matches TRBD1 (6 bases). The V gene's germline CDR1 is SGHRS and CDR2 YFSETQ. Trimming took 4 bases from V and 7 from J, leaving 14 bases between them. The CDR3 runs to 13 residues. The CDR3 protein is CASSPGQGSGYTF. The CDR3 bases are TGCGCCAGCAGCCCGGGACAAGGCTCTGGCTACACCTTC.

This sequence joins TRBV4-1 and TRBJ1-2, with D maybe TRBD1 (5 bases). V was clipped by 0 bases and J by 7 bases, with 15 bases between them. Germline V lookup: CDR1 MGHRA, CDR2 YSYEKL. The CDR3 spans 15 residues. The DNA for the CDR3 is TGCGCCAGCAGCCAAGATGTCCGGGGGGAGGGTGGCTACACCTTC. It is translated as CASSQDVRGEGGYTF.

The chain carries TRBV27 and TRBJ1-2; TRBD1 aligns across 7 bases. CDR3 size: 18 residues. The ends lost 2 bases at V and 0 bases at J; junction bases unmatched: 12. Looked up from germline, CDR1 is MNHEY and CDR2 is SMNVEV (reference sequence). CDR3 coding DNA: TGTGCCAGCAGTTTAAGGCAACCCTCGACAGGGACTAACTATGGCTACACCTTC. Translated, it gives CASSLRQPSTGTNYGYTF.

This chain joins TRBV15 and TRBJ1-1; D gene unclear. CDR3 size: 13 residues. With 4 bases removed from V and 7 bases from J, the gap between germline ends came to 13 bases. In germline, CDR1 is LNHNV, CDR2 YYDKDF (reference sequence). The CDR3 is CATSTPESREAFF. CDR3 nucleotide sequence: TGTGCCACCAGCACACCAGAATCCCGTGAAGCTTTCTTT.

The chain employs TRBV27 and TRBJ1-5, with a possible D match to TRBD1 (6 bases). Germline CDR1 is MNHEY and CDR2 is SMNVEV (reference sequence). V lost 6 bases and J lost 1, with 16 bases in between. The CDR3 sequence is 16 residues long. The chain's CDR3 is CASSRIGGGSNQPQHF. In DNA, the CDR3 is TGTGCCAGCAGCCGGATAGGGGGTGGAAGCAATCAGCCCCAGCATTTT.

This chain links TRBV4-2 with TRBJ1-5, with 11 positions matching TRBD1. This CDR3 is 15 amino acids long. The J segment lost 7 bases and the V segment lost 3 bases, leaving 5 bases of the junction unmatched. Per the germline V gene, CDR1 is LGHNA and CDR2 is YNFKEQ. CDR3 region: CASSHQDRGQQPQHF. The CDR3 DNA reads TGTGCCAGCAGCCACCAGGACAGGGGGCAACAGCCCCAGCATTTT.

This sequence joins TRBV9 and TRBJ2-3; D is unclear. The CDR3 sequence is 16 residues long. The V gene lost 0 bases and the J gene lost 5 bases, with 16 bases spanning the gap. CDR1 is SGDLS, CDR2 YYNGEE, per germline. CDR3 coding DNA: TGTGCCAGCAGCGTAGGTTTTTCTCAGGCCCAAGATACGCAGTATTTT. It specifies CASSVGFSQAQDTQYF.

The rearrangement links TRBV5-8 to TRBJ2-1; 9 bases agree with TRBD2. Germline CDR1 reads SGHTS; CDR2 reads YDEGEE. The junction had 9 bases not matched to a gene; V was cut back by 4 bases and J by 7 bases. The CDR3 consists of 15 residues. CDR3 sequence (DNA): TGTGCCAGCAGCCCTCGGGAGCGGGAGGTGAATGAGCAGTTCTTC. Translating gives CASSPREREVNEQFF.

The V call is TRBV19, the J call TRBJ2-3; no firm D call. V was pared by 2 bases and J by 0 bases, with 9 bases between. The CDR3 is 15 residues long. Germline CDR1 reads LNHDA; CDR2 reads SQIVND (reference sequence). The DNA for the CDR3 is TGTGCCAGTAGTATATTGACTGCTAGCACAGATACGCAGTATTTT. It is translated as CASSILTASTDTQYF.

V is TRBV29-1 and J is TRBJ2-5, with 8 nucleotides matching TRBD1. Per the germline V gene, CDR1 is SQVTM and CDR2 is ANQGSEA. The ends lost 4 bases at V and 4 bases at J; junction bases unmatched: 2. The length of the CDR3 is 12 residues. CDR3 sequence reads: CSVGGQGETQYF. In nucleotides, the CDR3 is TGCAGCGTTGGAGGACAGGGAGAGACCCAGTACTTC.

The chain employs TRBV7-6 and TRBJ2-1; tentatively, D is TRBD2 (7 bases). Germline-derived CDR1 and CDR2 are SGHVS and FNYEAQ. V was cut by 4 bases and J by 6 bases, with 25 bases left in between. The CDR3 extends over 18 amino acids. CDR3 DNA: TGTGCCAGCAGCTCCTTCGGGGGGCCGGGATCTCAGCTCAATGAGCAGTTCTTC. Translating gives CASSSFGGPGSQLNEQFF.

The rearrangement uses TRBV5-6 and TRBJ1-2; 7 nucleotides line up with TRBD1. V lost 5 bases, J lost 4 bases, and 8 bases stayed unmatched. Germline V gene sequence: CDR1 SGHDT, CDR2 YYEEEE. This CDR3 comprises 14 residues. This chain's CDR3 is CASSFWTGGYGYTF. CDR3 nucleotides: TGTGCCAGCAGTTTTTGGACAGGCGGCTATGGCTACACCTTC.

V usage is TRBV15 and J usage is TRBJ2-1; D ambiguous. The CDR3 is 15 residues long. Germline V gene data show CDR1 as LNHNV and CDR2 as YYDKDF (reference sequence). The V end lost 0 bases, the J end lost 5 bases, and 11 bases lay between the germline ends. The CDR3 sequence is CATSRDLALDNEQFF. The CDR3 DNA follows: TGTGCCACCAGCAGAGATTTAGCCTTGGACAATGAGCAGTTCTTC.

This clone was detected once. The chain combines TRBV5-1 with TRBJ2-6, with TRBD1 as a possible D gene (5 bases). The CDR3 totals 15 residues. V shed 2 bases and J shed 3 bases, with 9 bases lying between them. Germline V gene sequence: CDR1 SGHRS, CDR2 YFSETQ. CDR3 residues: CASSLRRVGANVLTF. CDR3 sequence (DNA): TGCGCCAGCAGCTTACGCAGGGTTGGGGCCAACGTCCTGACTTTC.

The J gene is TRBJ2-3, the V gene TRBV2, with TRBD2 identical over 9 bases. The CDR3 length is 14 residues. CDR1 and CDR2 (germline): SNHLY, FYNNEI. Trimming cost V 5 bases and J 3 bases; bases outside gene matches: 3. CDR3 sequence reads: CASSYGLATDTQYF. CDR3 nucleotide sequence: TGTGCCAGCAGTTACGGACTAGCGACAGATACGCAGTATTTT.

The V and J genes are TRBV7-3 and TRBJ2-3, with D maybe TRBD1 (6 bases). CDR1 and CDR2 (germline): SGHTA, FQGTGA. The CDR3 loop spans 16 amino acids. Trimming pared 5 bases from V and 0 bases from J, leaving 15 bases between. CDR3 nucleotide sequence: TGTGCCAGCAGCCCGACCGGGACACATAGCACAGATACGCAGTATTTT. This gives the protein CASSPTGTHSTDTQYF.

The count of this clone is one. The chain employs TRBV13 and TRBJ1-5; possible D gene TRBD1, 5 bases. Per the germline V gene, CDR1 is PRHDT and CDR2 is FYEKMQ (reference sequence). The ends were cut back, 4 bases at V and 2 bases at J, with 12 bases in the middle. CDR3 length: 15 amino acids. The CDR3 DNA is TGTGCCAGCAGCTCCTCAGGGCAGGGCAATCAGCCCCAGCATTTT. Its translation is CASSSSGQGNQPQHF.

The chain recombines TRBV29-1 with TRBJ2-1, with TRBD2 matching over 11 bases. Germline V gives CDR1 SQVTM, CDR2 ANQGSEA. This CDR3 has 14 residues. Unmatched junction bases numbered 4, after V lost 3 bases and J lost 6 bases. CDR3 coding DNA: TGCAGCGTTGATGTAGCGGGAGGGCGCAATGAGCAGTTCTTC. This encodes CSVDVAGGRNEQFF.

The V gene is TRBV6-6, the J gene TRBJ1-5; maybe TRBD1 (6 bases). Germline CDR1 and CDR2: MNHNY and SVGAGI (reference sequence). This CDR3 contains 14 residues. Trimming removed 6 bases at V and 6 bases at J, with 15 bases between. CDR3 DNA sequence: TGTGCCAGCAGGTCCAGTCAGGGGCTTCAGCCCCAGCATTTT. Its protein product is CASRSSQGLQPQHF.

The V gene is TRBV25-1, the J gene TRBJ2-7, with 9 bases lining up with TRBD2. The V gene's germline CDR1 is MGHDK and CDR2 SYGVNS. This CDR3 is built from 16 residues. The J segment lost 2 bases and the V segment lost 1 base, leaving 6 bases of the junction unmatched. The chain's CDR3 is CASSEWRREGPYEQYF. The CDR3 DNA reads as TGTGCCAGCAGTGAATGGCGGCGGGAGGGACCCTACGAGCAGTACTTC.

DNA of the CDR3: TGTGCCAGCAGCCAAGAGCAGTACACAGATACGCAGTATTTT. As protein: CASSQEQYTDTQYF. The genes are TRBV14 and TRBJ2-3; D not certain. CDR1 is SGHDN, CDR2 FVKESK, per germline. Trimming stripped 0 bases from V and 2 bases from J, with 6 bases between. The CDR3 has 14 residues.

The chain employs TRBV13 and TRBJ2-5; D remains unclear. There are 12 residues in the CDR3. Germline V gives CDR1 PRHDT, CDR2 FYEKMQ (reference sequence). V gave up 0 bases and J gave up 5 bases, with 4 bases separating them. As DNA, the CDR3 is TGTGCCAGCAGCTTAGGGAGCGAGACCCAGTACTTC. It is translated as CASSLGSETQYF. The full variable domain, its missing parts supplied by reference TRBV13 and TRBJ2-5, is AAGVIQSPRHLIKEKRETATLKCYPIPRHDTVYWYQQGPGQDPQFLISFYEKMQSDKGSIPDRFSAQQFSDYHSELNMSSLELGDSALYFCASSLGSETQYFGPGTRLLVL.

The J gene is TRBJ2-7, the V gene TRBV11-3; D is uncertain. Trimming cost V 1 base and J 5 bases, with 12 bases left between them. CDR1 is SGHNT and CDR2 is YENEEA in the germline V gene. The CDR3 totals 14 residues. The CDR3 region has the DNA TGTGCCAGCAGCTTAGCCTATGTACGTGACGAGCAGTACTTC. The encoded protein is CASSLAYVRDEQYF.

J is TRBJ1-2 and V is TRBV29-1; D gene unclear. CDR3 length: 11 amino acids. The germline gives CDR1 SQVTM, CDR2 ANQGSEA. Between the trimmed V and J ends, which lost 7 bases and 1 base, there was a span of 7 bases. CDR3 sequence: CSGASNYGYTF. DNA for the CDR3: TGCAGCGGGGCCAGTAACTATGGCTACACCTTC.